What follows is one T cell receptor (beta chain) and its context. Assay used: immunoSEQ multiplex PCR; TCRdb lists only in-frame clones, some missing. The sample carries fewer than 200,000 clones, around 90% recorded once. The data are from a study of blood T cell repertoires in COVID-19. Sequencing used peripheral blood. The source is a man aged 50-60 years with acute or convalescent COVID-19.

The CDR3 sequence: CASRTATDTQYF. Here the CDR3 DNA reads TGTGCCAGTCGGACAGCTACAGATACGCAGTATTTT. The chain joins TRBV28 to TRBJ2-3; maybe TRBD1 (6 bases). V was clipped by 9 bases and J by 3 bases, with 10 bases between them. The CDR3 is 12 amino acids. Germline V gene lookup returns CDR1 MDHEN and CDR2 SYDVKM.